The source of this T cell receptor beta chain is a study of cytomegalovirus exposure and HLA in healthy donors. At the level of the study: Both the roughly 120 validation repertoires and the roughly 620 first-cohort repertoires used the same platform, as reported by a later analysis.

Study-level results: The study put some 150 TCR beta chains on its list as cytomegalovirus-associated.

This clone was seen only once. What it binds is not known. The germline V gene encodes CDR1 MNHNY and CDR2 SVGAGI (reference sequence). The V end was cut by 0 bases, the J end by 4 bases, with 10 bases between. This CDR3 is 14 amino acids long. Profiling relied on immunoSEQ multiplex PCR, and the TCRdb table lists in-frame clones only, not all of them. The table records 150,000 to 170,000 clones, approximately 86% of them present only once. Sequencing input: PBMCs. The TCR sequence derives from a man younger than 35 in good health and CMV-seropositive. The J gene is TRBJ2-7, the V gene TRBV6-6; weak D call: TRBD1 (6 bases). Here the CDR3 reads CASSYSDQGYEQYF. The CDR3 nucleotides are TGTGCCAGCAGTTACTCCGACCAGGGGTACGAGCAGTACTTC.